These T cell receptor beta chains were read from a single sample in a study of shared T cell receptors in the human thymus. Libraries were prepared by immunoSEQ multiplex PCR; TCRdb keeps only in-frame clonotypes and omits some of them. The table shows 700,000 to 750,000 clones, with approximately 85% occurring only once. This sample was also put to use in a study of human thymus T cells.

Sequences were obtained from thymocytes. These receptors all stem from a girl less than two years old with a congenital heart defect. CDR3s include the opening cysteine and the closing phenylalanine or tryptophan. Each record gives: J gene, V gene, D gene, clone size, CDR3 protein, CDR3 DNA. A D gene is named only where the DNA matches it firmly. Part of the rows lack a size; the others show once, few, many or a class for expanded clones.

TRBJ1-1	TRBV15	-	-	CATSRDPGLEAFF	TGTGCCACCAGCAGAGACCCAGGGCTCGAAGCTTTCTTT
TRBJ2-1	TRBV10-3	TRBD2	-	CAISARLAGVYNEQFF	TGTGCCATCAGTGCGAGACTAGCGGGGGTATACAATGAGCAGTTCTTC
TRBJ2-3	TRBV21-1	-	-	CASSLPETGLETDTQYF	TGTGCCAGCAGCCTACCCGAGACAGGTTTGGAAACAGATACGCAGTATTTT
TRBJ1-2	TRBV5-1	-	-	CASSTMTASYGYTF	TGCGCCAGCAGCACGATGACAGCAAGCTATGGCTACACCTTC
TRBJ1-2	TRBV5-6	TRBD1	-	CASSPKGTGHFYGYTF	TGTGCCAGCAGCCCAAAGGGGACAGGGCATTTCTATGGCTACACCTTC
TRBJ1-5	TRBV5-5	TRBD1	once	CASCRGQAPSDQPQHF	TGTGCCAGCTGTCGGGGACAGGCCCCCTCCGATCAGCCCCAGCATTTT
TRBJ1-2	TRBV30	TRBD1	-	CAWGQGYGYTF	TGTGCCTGGGGACAGGGGTATGGCTACACCTTC
TRBJ1-2	TRBV5-6	-	-	CASSLVLNQYYGYTF	TGTGCCAGCAGCTTGGTCCTAAACCAATACTATGGCTACACCTTC
TRBJ2-3	TRBV28	TRBD2	once	CASSVPASGGDSRSTDTQYF	TGTGCCAGCAGTGTACCGGCTAGCGGGGGGGACTCTAGAAGCACAGATACGCAGTATTTT
TRBJ1-3	TRBV4-1	TRBD1	-	CASSQHRGSGNTIYF	TGCGCCAGCAGCCAGCACAGGGGCTCTGGAAACACCATATATTTT
TRBJ2-2	TRBV5-1	TRBD2	-	CASSFAGGITGELFF	TGCGCCAGCAGCTTCGCGGGGGGCATCACCGGGGAGCTGTTTTTT
TRBJ1-2	TRBV6-1	-	-	CASSTSYGYTF	TGTGCCAGCAGTACAAGCTATGGCTACACCTTC
TRBJ1-5	TRBV19	TRBD1	-	CGQLTTGMGNQPQHF	TGTGGCCAGCTAACGACAGGGATGGGCAATCAGCCCCAGCATTTT
TRBJ1-1	TRBV18	TRBD1	-	CASSPRTGLNTEAFF	TGTGCCAGCTCACCCCGGACAGGGCTAAACACTGAAGCTTTCTTT
TRBJ2-7	TRBV18	-	-	CASTQGTSILYEQYF	TGTGCCAGCACCCAGGGGACCTCCATATTATACGAGCAGTACTTC
TRBJ2-1	TRBV29-1	TRBD1	once	CSVFYRDRDYNEQFF	TGCAGCGTTTTTTACCGGGACAGGGACTACAATGAGCAGTTCTTC
TRBJ2-1	TRBV2	-	-	CASSLTGYNEQFF	TGTGCCAGCAGTCTTACAGGCTACAATGAGCAGTTCTTC
TRBJ1-1	TRBV28	-	once	CASSYEGKWTEAFF	TGTGCCAGCAGTTACGAGGGAAAATGGACTGAAGCTTTCTTT
TRBJ1-2	TRBV9	TRBD1	-	CASRTGSNYGYTF	TGTGCCAGCAGGACAGGGTCTAACTATGGCTACACCTTC
TRBJ1-6	TRBV6-5	TRBD1	few	CASSGTGINSPLHF	TGTGCCAGCAGTGGGACAGGGATTAATTCACCCCTCCACTTT
TRBJ1-3	TRBV5-8	-	-	CASSLFQGTGNTIYF	TGTGCCAGCAGCTTGTTTCAGGGGACTGGAAACACCATATATTTT
TRBJ1-5	TRBV6-1	-	-	CASSNGHSSQPQHF	TGTGCCAGCAGTAATGGACATTCTAGTCAGCCCCAGCATTTT
TRBJ1-4	TRBV27	TRBD1	-	CASSVNRGLGEKLFF	TGTGCCAGCAGTGTTAACAGGGGATTAGGGGAAAAACTGTTTTTT
TRBJ1-6	TRBV28	-	once	CASSPTRAVSSPLHF	TGTGCCAGCAGTCCCACCAGGGCAGTGAGTTCACCCCTCCACTTT
TRBJ1-2	TRBV5-6	-	few	CASSIGGLPNYGYTF	TGTGCCAGCAGCATAGGGGGACTACCTAACTATGGCTACACCTTC
TRBJ1-2	TRBV9	TRBD1	-	CASSVLWDRNYGYTF	TGTGCCAGCAGCGTACTCTGGGACAGAAACTATGGCTACACCTTC
TRBJ2-5	TRBV6-5	-	-	CASSRGDQETQYF	TGTGCCAGCAGCCGCGGGGACCAAGAGACCCAGTACTTC
TRBJ1-3	TRBV6-9	-	-	CASSDTSSGNTIYF	TGTGCCAGCAGCGACACCTCCTCTGGAAACACCATATATTTT
TRBJ1-1	TRBV5-6	TRBD1	-	CASKPQGAAVSEAFF	TGTGCCAGCAAGCCCCAGGGGGCGGCTGTCTCTGAAGCTTTCTTT
TRBJ2-5	TRBV19	-	few	CASSISGWETQYF	TGTGCCAGTAGTATCTCAGGGTGGGAGACCCAGTACTTC
TRBJ1-2	TRBV28	-	-	CASSRPRYYGYTF	TGTGCCAGCAGCCGCCCCCGGTACTATGGCTACACCTTC
TRBJ1-5	TRBV5-1	TRBD1	-	CASSLGQGTYSNQPQHF	TGCGCCAGCAGCCTCGGACAGGGGACATATAGCAATCAGCCCCAGCATTTT
TRBJ1-3	TRBV15	-	-	CATSNKRGRGNTIYF	TGTGCCACCAGCAACAAACGGGGGAGGGGAAACACCATATATTTT